This TCR beta chain was retrieved from a study of beta chain features in type 1 diabetes. The V gene's germline CDR1 is DFQATT and CDR2 SNEGSKA (reference sequence). The CDR3 has 9 amino acids. V shed 4 bases and J shed 11 bases, with 8 bases lying between them. The study reverse transcribed the entire isolated RNA, so it sequenced expressed TCRB transcripts. TCRdb keeps only in-frame clones here, not all; method: immunoSEQ multiplex PCR. The repertoire has around 430,000 clones, over 25% of them found once; the top ten carry about 0.065%. This clonotype was sampled from a man aged 18 to 30 in good health. Sequences were obtained from naive CD4+ T cells from blood. The V and J genes are TRBV20-1 and TRBJ1-2; unclear D gene. CDR3 amino acids: CSAIEGYTF. The CDR3 region has the DNA TGCAGTGCTATAGAGGGATACACCTTC.